This entry concerns a single T cell receptor (beta chain). Its antigen is as yet unknown. Measured with immunoSEQ multiplex PCR; TCRdb has only the in-frame clones, and not every one. This table has 150,000 to 250,000 clones, about nine tenths appearing once. CDR3 length equals 14 residues. Deletions cut 8 bases from V and 1 base from J, with 11 bases between. Germline CDR1 and CDR2: MNHEY and SVGAGI. The entry originates in a study of T cell responses to AZD1222 COVID-19 vaccine. The study, taken as a whole, reports: Mostly white British, mostly female donors; authors suggested clonal diversity may be underestimated. Regions 160-218 and 743-854 held dominance among vaccine-associated CD4 TCRs, which spanned spike. Close to half of all spike-specific TCRs reportedly target regions of the variants that are unmutated. Two AZD1222 administrations were followed by greater Spike-specific TCR breadth and depth.

The origin of this receptor is an adult who received the AZD1222 COVID-19 vaccine. This specimen was peripheral blood, taken 28 days after the second AZD1222 dose. This chain uses TRBV6-5 with TRBJ2-2; either TRBD1 or TRBD2 may fit D (6 bases each). The CDR3 reads CASGGGLNTGELFF. Here the CDR3 DNA reads TGTGCCAGCGGAGGGGGGCTGAACACCGGGGAGCTGTTTTTT.